A single sample gave rise to the 18 T cell receptor beta chains below, sequenced in a study of T cells in Graves' hyperthyroidism and ophthalmopathy. RNA transcripts provided the source from which TCR beta CDR3 regions were amplified. HTBI primers drove first-round RT-PCR of the TCR CDR3. One entry per CDR3 protein results from TCRdb running MiXCR on the multiplex PCR reads. The profile covers hundreds of thousands of distinct CDR3 sequences, with over 12% appearing a single time and 13% taken by the ten largest. The sequenced material came from blood. Receptors were obtained from a man aged 18 to 29 with Graves' ophthalmopathy.

This clonotype was seen a few times. The chain is built from TRBV6-1 and TRBJ1-1; TRBD1 aligns across 7 bases. Germline V gene sequence: CDR1 MNHNS, CDR2 SASEGT. This CDR3 has 15 residues. Losses at the gene ends were 0 bases for V and 5 bases for J; bases not matched to a gene: 6. The CDR3 sequence is CASSEAQGRWTEAFF. The CDR3 coding sequence is TGTGCCAGCAGTGAAGCACAGGGGCGGTGGACTGAAGCTTTCTTT.

This clonotype was counted ten times or more. The rearrangement joins TRBV2 to TRBJ2-7; tentative D call: TRBD2 (7 bases). Trimming shortened V by 2 bases and J by 6 bases, and 14 bases separated the two germline ends. This CDR3 comprises 14 residues. CDR1 SNHLY and CDR2 FYNNEI come from the germline V gene. In DNA form, the CDR3 reads TGTGCCAGCAGTGAAAAGGGCGGGGGCCGCGAGCAGTACTTC. Its translation: CASSEKGGGREQYF.

This clonotype appeared many times. V and J are TRBV20-1 and TRBJ2-1, with 12 bases that match TRBD2. The CDR3 is made up of 17 amino acids. Germline trimming cut 2 bases from V and 6 bases from J; bases unmatched to any gene: 11. CDR1 and CDR2 from the germline V gene are DFQATT and SNEGSKA (reference sequence). The CDR3 nucleotides read TGCAGTGCTAGACAGGACTACCTAGCGGGGGGGCTCAATGAGCAGTTCTTC. It translates to CSARQDYLAGGLNEQFF.

The chain joins TRBV6-8 to TRBJ1-2, with D unresolved. This CDR3 has 13 amino acids. Trimming removed 3 bases at V and 2 bases at J, with 7 bases between. CDR1 is MNHGY, CDR2 SAAAGT, per germline. The CDR3 loop reads CASSYGENYGYTF. CDR3 DNA sequence: TGTGCCAGCAGTTATGGAGAGAACTATGGCTACACCTTC.

Many counts were recorded for this clonotype. The V call is TRBV18, the J call TRBJ1-2, with 9 positions matching TRBD1. The CDR3 extends over 13 amino acids. CDR1 KGHSH and CDR2 LQKENI come from the germline V gene. With V trimmed by 5 bases and J by 8 bases, 6 bases remained unmatched. This chain's CDR3 is CASSEGQGGGYTF. CDR3 DNA sequence: TGTGCCAGCTCAGAGGGACAGGGTGGCGGCTACACCTTC. The full variable domain, its missing parts supplied by reference TRBV18 and TRBJ1-2, is NAGVMQNPRHLVRRRGQEARLRCSPMKGHSHVYWYRQLPEEGLKFMVYLQKENIIDESGMPKERFSAEFPKEGPSILRIQQVVRGDSAAYFCASSEGQGGGYTFGSGTRLTVV.

Ten or more counts support this clonotype. The V call is TRBV11-3, the J call TRBJ2-4, with a tentative D call TRBD2 (6 bases). This CDR3 has 16 residues. The V gene lost 5 bases and the J gene lost 0 bases, with 14 bases spanning the gap. The V gene's germline CDR1 is SGHNT and CDR2 YENEEA. In DNA form, the CDR3 reads TGTGCCAGCAGCAAGTGGCTAGCGTTAGCCAAAAACATTCAGTACTTC. It specifies CASSKWLALAKNIQYF. Drawing the rest from reference TRBV11-3 and TRBJ2-4, the complete variable domain is EAGVVQSPRYKIIEKKQPVAFWCNPISGHNTLYWYLQNLGQGPELLIRYENEEAVDDSQLPKDRFSAERLKGVDSTLKIQPAELGDSAVYLCASSKWLALAKNIQYFGAGTRLSVL.

As concerns this clonotype: Being one base from a much bigger clone, this may be a read error. This chain uses TRBV12-3 or TRBV12-4 with TRBJ1-3; D remains ambiguous. V was trimmed by 8 bases and J by 2 bases, leaving 22 bases between them. CDR3 length: 17 residues. The CDR3 sequence: CASVFGLVPDPGNTIYF. DNA of the CDR3: TGTGCCAGCGTCTTCGGTCTGGTTCCGGACCCTGGAAACACCATATATTTT.

Ten or more counts support this clonotype. The CDR3: CATSRVETAGGTYEQYF. The CDR3, as DNA: TGTGCCACCAGCAGAGTTGAAACGGCGGGAGGGACCTACGAGCAGTACTTC. The chain recombines TRBV15 with TRBJ2-7; TRBD2 agrees at 9 bases. Germline lookup yields CDR1 LNHNV and CDR2 YYDKDF (reference sequence). The CDR3 covers 17 residues. V trimming: 1 base; J trimming: 2 bases; junction bases outside the gene matches: 9.

This clonotype has only a few counts. The rearrangement links TRBV4-1 to TRBJ2-5; 8 nucleotides line up with TRBD2. V trimming: 2 bases; J trimming: 4 bases; junction bases outside the gene matches: 18. This CDR3 region has 19 residues. Germline V lookup: CDR1 MGHRA, CDR2 YSYEKL. The DNA of the CDR3 is TGCGCCAGCAGCCAACACCCTACGCGTTTAGCGGGGAGAAGAGAGACCCAGTACTTC. The encoded protein is CASSQHPTRLAGRRETQYF.

This clonotype occurred many times. The rearrangement joins TRBV11-3 to TRBJ1-1, with D possibly matching TRBD1 (5 bases). Per germline, CDR1 SGHNT and CDR2 YENEEA. V lost 5 bases to trimming and J lost 3 bases, with 7 bases between them. The CDR3 has 12 amino acids. This CDR3 reads CASSHRYTEAFF. The CDR3, as DNA: TGTGCCAGCAGCCACAGGTACACTGAAGCTTTCTTT.

This clonotype has more than one count but fewer than ten. A much larger clone sits a single nucleotide away, making a read error possible. This chain joins TRBV9 and TRBJ1-1; no clear D. Germline V CDR1 and CDR2: SGDLS, YYNGEE. V gave up 1 base and J gave up 1 base, with 5 bases separating them. This CDR3 comprises 13 residues. The CDR3 loop reads CASSVYSNTEAFF. DNA for the CDR3: TGTGCCAGCAGCGTATACTCGAACACTGAAGCTTTCTTT.

This clonotype was counted only a few times. This sequence may be a read error, since a much larger clone differs from it by one base. V usage is TRBV12-3 or TRBV12-4 and J usage is TRBJ1-4, with D perhaps TRBD1 (6 bases). CDR3 length: 13 amino acids. CDR3 sequence: CASSFGGREKLSF. The CDR3 nucleotides read TGTGCCAGCAGTTTTGGGGGGCGGGAAAAACTGTCTTTT.

Notes on this clonotype: Sequence at one end of the junction differs from germline and may be a read error. The chain has TRBV10-2 and TRBJ1-2, with D possibly matching TRBD1 (6 bases). The CDR3 has 15 residues. CDR1 WSHSY and CDR2 SAAADI come from the germline V gene. The CDR3 here is CASSVWTDKGYGHTF. The CDR3, as DNA: TGCGCCAGCAGTGTCTGGACAGACAAAGGGTATGGCCACACCTTC.

This chain connects TRBV27 to TRBJ2-2, with D hard to call. The CDR3 consists of 15 residues. The V gene lost 5 bases and the J gene lost 4 bases, with 14 bases spanning the gap. The germline gives CDR1 MNHEY, CDR2 SMNVEV (reference sequence). CDR3 nucleotides: TGTGCCAGCAGTGGACGACCATTGGGCACCGGGGAGCTGTTTTTT. Translation: CASSGRPLGTGELFF.

A remark on this clonotype: A much larger clone is a single base away; this may be a read error. V usage is TRBV10-2 and J usage is TRBJ1-5; no clear D gene. The CDR3 contains 14 residues. Germline V lookup: CDR1 WSHSY, CDR2 SAAADI. The ends were cut back, 9 bases at V and 0 bases at J, with 12 bases in the middle. CDR3 residues: CASGEPNSNQPQHF. The CDR3 DNA follows: TGCGCCAGTGGGGAACCAAATAGCAATCAGCCCCAGCATTTT.

This clonotype was seen many times. This chain connects TRBV6-5 to TRBJ2-1, with TRBD2 identical over 11 bases. The CDR3 length is 16 residues. V lost 0 bases, J lost 3 bases, and 1 base stayed unmatched. CDR1 and CDR2 (germline): MNHEY, SVGAGI. The CDR3 nucleotides read TGTGCCAGCAGTTACTCTAGCGGGAGGGACTACAATGAGCAGTTCTTC. Protein product: CASSYSSGRDYNEQFF.

Ten or more counts support this clonotype. J is TRBJ2-1 and V is TRBV27; 7 bases line up with TRBD1. J gave up 0 bases and V 8 bases, and 7 bases lay outside the gene matches. This CDR3 contains 15 residues. CDR1 and CDR2 (germline): MNHEY, SMNVEV (reference sequence). The CDR3 spells CASPHHRGSYNEQFF. DNA of the CDR3: TGTGCCAGCCCCCACCACAGGGGCTCCTACAATGAGCAGTTCTTC.

At least ten counts were recorded for this clonotype. The chain has TRBV10-1 and TRBJ2-1; a possible D gene is TRBD2 (5 bases). Germline V gives CDR1 WNHNN, CDR2 SYGVQD (reference sequence). With 0 bases removed from V and 12 bases from J, the gap between germline ends came to 15 bases. The CDR3 consists of 14 residues. The CDR3 loop is CASSESRFARGQFF. As DNA, the CDR3 is TGCGCCAGCAGTGAGTCGAGGTTCGCCCGGGGGCAGTTCTTC.